This TCR beta chain is drawn from a study of T cell clonality in common variable immunodeficiency. Study-wide results and limits: CVID subjects showed higher TCRbeta clonality than healthy controls. Authors noted CVID clonality's cause needs subpopulation repertoire sequencing.

This clone was found many times. Its antigen remains unidentified. Sequencing ends 3 residues short of the CDR3 end; the germline J gene provides the rest. The CDR3 extends over 15 amino acids. Looked up from germline, CDR1 is SGHDN and CDR2 is FVKESK. Control and CVID samples contributed equal amounts of genomic DNA. Measured with immunoSEQ multiplex PCR; TCRdb has only the in-frame clones, and not every one. Altogether approximately 58,000 clones were found in the sample, and no singletons occur. V gene TRBV14 combines with J gene TRBJ2-2, with a possible D match to TRBD2 (6 bases). The sequence came from a person aged 18 to 69 in good health. Sequencing was carried out using peripheral blood mononuclear cells. The CDR3 loop reads CASSPLGGANEKLFF. The sequenced CDR3 bases are TGTGCCAGCAGTCCCCTGGGGGGTGCTAATGAAAAG.